This T cell receptor beta chain was obtained from a study of graft-versus-host responses after intestinal transplantation. Background on the study: Recipients underwent multivisceral, liver-intestinal, or isolated intestinal transplants. The whole recipient group had anti-thymocyte globulin induction followed by tacrolimus and steroids for roughly three years. Study observations and caveats: Investigators detected GvH clones in recipient marrow, with some emerging earlier in ileum or blood. Graft-donor T cell macrochimerism in patients accompanied high graft-versus-host to host-versus-graft clonal ratios in allografts.

Libraries were prepared by immunoSEQ multiplex PCR; TCRdb keeps only in-frame clonotypes and omits some of them. The sample lists about 98,000 clones; roughly 82% were seen once. As for this clone: Its target is not known.

The material was PBMCs, obtained 255 days after intestinal transplant. The source is a human patient who received an intestinal transplant, so some T cells may come from the graft donor.

This chain's CDR3 is CASSLSQGRAADTQYF. CDR3 DNA: TGTGCCAGCAGCTTGTCGCAGGGGAGGGCGGCAGATACGCAGTATTTT. The chain recombines TRBV5-4 with TRBJ2-3; D perhaps matches TRBD2 (7 bases). The length of the CDR3 is 16 residues. Germline lookup yields CDR1 SGHNT and CDR2 YYREEE (reference sequence). Trimming cost V 1 base and J 4 bases, with 16 bases left between them.